A single sample gave rise to the 25 T cell receptor beta chains below, sequenced in a study of blood T cell repertoires in COVID-19. TCRdb's table, derived via immunoSEQ multiplex PCR, lists solely in-frame clones and lacks some. The sample contains more than 140,000 clones, about 83% of which appear only once. The material sequenced was peripheral blood. The origin of the receptors is a human donor in a cohort sampled during active COVID-19.

The chain links TRBV18 to TRBJ1-3, with 8 bases matching TRBD1. The CDR3 totals 14 residues. Germline loops: CDR1 KGHSH, CDR2 LQKENI. Germline trimming cut 3 bases from V and 4 bases from J; bases unmatched to any gene: 2. The CDR3: CASSPRTGGNTIYF. The CDR3 DNA follows: TGTGCCAGCTCACCCCGGACAGGGGGAAACACCATATATTTT. Based on the CDR3 plus reference TRBV18 and TRBJ1-3, the full variable domain is NAGVMQNPRHLVRRRGQEARLRCSPMKGHSHVYWYRQLPEEGLKFMVYLQKENIIDESGMPKERFSAEFPKEGPSILRIQQVVRGDSAAYFCASSPRTGGNTIYFGEGSWLTVV.

The chain joins TRBV3-1 (or the pseudogene TRBV3-2) to TRBJ2-5; 9 nucleotides agree with TRBD2. CDR3 size: 17 residues. Unmatched junction bases numbered 7, after V lost 1 base and J lost 1 base. The germline V gene has CDR1 LGHDT and CDR2 YNNKEL (reference sequence). The CDR3 DNA reads TGTGCCAGCAGCCAAGTAGTAGGACTAGCGACCCAAGAGACCCAGTACTTC. It encodes CASSQVVGLATQETQYF.

Here the CDR3 DNA reads TGTGCCAGCAGTAACAAGCGTAAGGTGCAGGGGGCAGATGAAAAACTGTTTTTT. Translation: CASSNKRKVQGADEKLFF. The gene calls are TRBV3-1 (or the pseudogene TRBV3-2) and TRBJ1-4, with TRBD1 identical over 8 bases. CDR3 length equals 18 residues. Per germline, CDR1 LGHDT and CDR2 YNNKEL (reference sequence). J was trimmed by 6 bases and V by 6 bases; bases with no gene match: 18.

This clone was seen only a few times. V and J are TRBV9 and TRBJ1-6; D is unresolved. Between the trimmed V and J ends, which lost 5 bases and 7 bases, there was a span of 7 bases. CDR3 length: 12 residues. Germline V gene lookup returns CDR1 SGDLS and CDR2 YYNGEE. The CDR3: CASSALNSPLHF. Written as DNA, the CDR3 is TGTGCCAGCAGTGCCCTAAATTCACCCCTCCACTTT.

The CDR3 loop reads CASSLGGIGGGYTF. The CDR3, as DNA: TGCGCCAGCAGCTTGGGGGGAATAGGAGGTGGCTACACCTTC. The chain couples TRBV5-1 to TRBJ1-2; the D is unclear. Trimming shortened V by 0 bases and J by 7 bases, and 13 bases separated the two germline ends. The CDR3 covers 14 residues. The germline V gene encodes CDR1 SGHRS and CDR2 YFSETQ.

J is TRBJ1-5 and V is TRBV20-1, with 7 bases identical to TRBD1. The ends lost 3 bases at V and 5 bases at J; junction bases unmatched: 7. Germline assignment: CDR1 DFQATT and CDR2 SNEGSKA (reference sequence). The CDR3 consists of 14 residues. CDR3 coding DNA: TGCAGTGCTAGTAAGGGGGCCGGGGATCAGCCCCAGCATTTT. This encodes CSASKGAGDQPQHF.

The chain couples TRBV5-6 to TRBJ2-1, with TRBD2 identical over 9 bases. The CDR3 has 15 residues. Germline V gene lookup returns CDR1 SGHDT and CDR2 YYEEEE. The ends lost 1 base at V and 4 bases at J; junction bases unmatched: 3. CDR3 protein: CASSLTLAGYNEQFF. CDR3 bases: TGTGCCAGCAGCTTGACGCTAGCGGGATACAATGAGCAGTTCTTC.

The rearrangement links TRBV3-1 (or the pseudogene TRBV3-2) to TRBJ1-4; D possibly corresponds to TRBD1 (5 bases). CDR1 is LGHDT, CDR2 YNNKEL, per germline (reference sequence). Trimming shortened V by 4 bases and J by 7 bases, and 19 bases separated the two germline ends. This CDR3 is 16 amino acids long. CDR3 sequence: CASSPEAGYGGEKLFF. The CDR3 nucleotides are TGTGCCAGCAGCCCTGAGGCGGGGTACGGGGGTGAAAAACTGTTTTTT.

The J gene is TRBJ1-5, the V gene TRBV14; maybe TRBD1 (6 bases). CDR3 size: 14 residues. Trimming stripped 4 bases from V and 2 bases from J, with 9 bases between. Germline assignment: CDR1 SGHDN and CDR2 FVKESK. The chain's CDR3 is CASSLGGRNQPQHF. CDR3 DNA sequence: TGTGCCAGCAGCCTAGGGGGACGCAATCAGCCCCAGCATTTT.

The chain carries TRBV7-3 and TRBJ2-2, with D possibly matching TRBD2 (5 bases). The CDR3 runs 17 residues. The germline CDR1 and CDR2 sequences are SGHTA and FQGTGA. V lost 6 bases and J lost 4, with 21 bases in between. This chain's CDR3 is CASSPQVGYRGTGELFF. The DNA for the CDR3 is TGTGCCAGCAGTCCGCAGGTGGGCTACCGGGGCACCGGGGAGCTGTTTTTT. Together with reference TRBV7-3 and TRBJ2-2, the CDR3 gives the full variable domain: GAGVSQTPSNKVTEKGKYVELRCDPISGHTALYWYRQSLGQGPEFLIYFQGTGAADDSGLPNDRFFAVRPEGSVSTLKIQRTERGDSAVYLCASSPQVGYRGTGELFFGEGSRLTVL.

The chain is built from TRBV6-2 or TRBV6-3 and TRBJ1-2; D perhaps matches TRBD1 (5 bases). CDR1 MNHEY and CDR2 SVGEGT come from the germline V gene. V lost 6 bases and J 0 bases, leaving 23 bases between the germline ends. The CDR3 has 18 residues. The CDR3: CASSRGRGGEHTNYGYTF. The CDR3 nucleotides are TGTGCCAGCAGCCGCGGCCGCGGAGGGGAACACACTAACTATGGCTACACCTTC.

CDR3 DNA: TGTGCCAGCAGTTCTACCTACGAGCAGTACTTC. Its translation: CASSSTYEQYF. This chain uses TRBV2 with TRBJ2-7; D is unresolved. CDR3 size: 11 residues. Germline V gives CDR1 SNHLY, CDR2 FYNNEI. The germline V and J ends were trimmed by 5 bases and 2 bases, with 4 bases remaining between them.

The rearrangement joins TRBV5-1 to TRBJ1-1; D ambiguous. Germline values: CDR1 SGHRS, CDR2 YFSETQ. Deletions cut 1 base from V and 1 base from J, with 8 bases between. The CDR3 length is 14 residues. The CDR3 spells CASSLRQENTEAFF. Here the CDR3 DNA reads TGCGCCAGCAGCTTGCGTCAGGAGAACACTGAAGCTTTCTTT. The full variable domain, in which reference TRBV5-1 and TRBJ1-1 provide the parts outside the CDR3, is KAGVTQTPRYLIKTRGQQVTLSCSPISGHRSVSWYQQTPGQGLQFLFEYFSETQRNKGNFPGRFSGRQFSNSRSEMNVSTLELGDSALYLCASSLRQENTEAFFGQGTRLTVV.

This rearrangement joins TRBV28 to TRBJ2-7; a weak D match, TRBD1 (6 bases). Trimming took 7 bases from V and 2 from J, leaving 12 bases between them. Looked up from germline, CDR1 is MDHEN and CDR2 is SYDVKM. This CDR3 spans 13 amino acids. The CDR3 bases are TGTGCCAGCACCCCCGGGACAACCTACGAGCAGTACTTC. Translating gives CASTPGTTYEQYF.

The V and J genes are TRBV27 and TRBJ2-1; 9 bases are a match to TRBD2. Unmatched junction bases numbered 13, after V lost 2 bases and J lost 5 bases. This CDR3 is 18 amino acids long. Germline V gives CDR1 MNHEY, CDR2 SMNVEV (reference sequence). CDR3 amino acids: CASSLRLAEPITNNEQFF. For the CDR3, the DNA is TGTGCCAGCAGTTTACGACTAGCGGAACCAATCACCAACAATGAGCAGTTCTTC.

The V gene is TRBV19, the J gene TRBJ1-1, with D unclear. The CDR3 extends over 12 amino acids. Germline assignment: CDR1 LNHDA and CDR2 SQIVND (reference sequence). Trimming removed 6 bases at V and 0 bases at J, with 5 bases between. The CDR3 region is CASRTVNTEAFF. CDR3 sequence (DNA): TGTGCCAGTAGAACGGTGAACACTGAAGCTTTCTTT.

The V call is TRBV29-1, the J call TRBJ1-1, with D possibly TRBD1 on 6 matching bases. Germline V gene lookup returns CDR1 SQVTM and CDR2 ANQGSEA. This CDR3 region has 13 residues. The germline V and J ends were trimmed by 6 bases and 1 base, with 12 bases remaining between them. The DNA of the CDR3 is TGCAGCGTCCGGGACACCACGAACACTGAAGCTTTCTTT. It encodes CSVRDTTNTEAFF.

In DNA form, the CDR3 reads TGTGCCAGCAGCCCAAGAAGACTAGCGGGAGGGCCCGCAGATACGCAGTATTTT. The encoded protein is CASSPRRLAGGPADTQYF. The chain combines TRBV9 with TRBJ2-3, with 14 positions matching TRBD2. The CDR3 contains 18 residues. Trimming cost V 4 bases and J 4 bases; bases outside gene matches: 11. Germline V lookup: CDR1 SGDLS, CDR2 YYNGEE.

V gene TRBV27 combines with J gene TRBJ2-2, with 9 bases lining up with TRBD1. V lost 2 bases and J lost 5; bases outside the gene matches: 12. Germline V CDR1 and CDR2: MNHEY, SMNVEV (reference sequence). The CDR3 has 18 amino acids. The CDR3: CASSLPGQGRVGTGELFF. The DNA of the CDR3 is TGTGCCAGCAGTTTACCGGGACAGGGACGGGTGGGGACCGGGGAGCTGTTTTTT.

J is TRBJ2-7 and V is TRBV28, with 9 nucleotides matching TRBD2. The CDR3 totals 15 residues. V lost 8 bases and J lost 1; bases outside the gene matches: 9. The germline gives CDR1 MDHEN, CDR2 SYDVKM. The CDR3 loop is CASALAGPSSYEQYF. The CDR3 DNA follows: TGTGCCAGCGCTCTAGCGGGGCCCTCTTCCTACGAGCAGTACTTC.

This clone was counted a single time. J is TRBJ1-1 and V is TRBV6-2 or TRBV6-3; D uncertain. V was pared by 4 bases and J by 3 bases, with 9 bases between. This CDR3 has 13 amino acids. Germline CDR1 reads MNHEY; CDR2 reads SVGEGT. CDR3 DNA sequence: TGTGCCAGCAGTTGGGCCTTATACACTGAAGCTTTCTTT. Protein: CASSWALYTEAFF.

This chain uses TRBV19 with TRBJ1-1, with D perhaps matching TRBD1 (5 bases). Germline values: CDR1 LNHDA, CDR2 SQIVND (reference sequence). The length of the CDR3 is 13 residues. V was clipped by 2 bases and J by 10 bases, with 14 bases between them. This CDR3 is CASSILAGLTAFF. DNA of the CDR3: TGTGCCAGTAGTATACTGGCAGGGCTAACAGCTTTCTTT.

The V gene is TRBV6-2 or TRBV6-3, the J gene TRBJ2-7; D gene uncertain. Trimming cost V 2 bases and J 6 bases, with 5 bases left between them. The CDR3 has 11 amino acids. Germline V gene sequence: CDR1 MNHEY, CDR2 SVGEGT. CDR3 loop: CASSYVAEQYF. Written as DNA, the CDR3 is TGTGCCAGCAGTTACGTAGCCGAGCAGTACTTC.

The rearrangement joins TRBV21-1 to TRBJ2-3; no check of the table's D call, TRBD1, against the DNA was made. TRBV21-1 has pseudogene status. CDR3 size: 13 residues. The CDR3 reads CARLTGSTDTQYF. For the CDR3, the DNA is TGTGCCAGACTGACAGGGTCCACAGATACGCAGTATTTT.

This rearrangement joins TRBV28 to TRBJ1-3; perhaps TRBD1 as D (6 bases). The CDR3 spans 14 residues. V was shortened by 3 bases and J by 6 bases, with 12 bases between the two germline ends. Germline V gives CDR1 MDHEN, CDR2 SYDVKM. Here the CDR3 reads CASSLGQRLNTIYF. The CDR3 DNA reads as TGTGCCAGCAGTTTGGGACAAAGACTAAACACCATATATTTT.